This T cell receptor (beta chain) was captured by sequencing in a study of memory CD4+ T cells and cytomegalovirus serostatus. Single viable CD3+CD4+CD8-CD45RO+ cells were sorted as the memory CD4+ T cells. CMV serostatus came from serum IgG against pp150, pp28, p38, p52. Study processing details: After removing out-of-frame reads, under 2.5 million distinct TCRbeta sequences remained. Some clones are missing from TCRdb's copy, which holds only in-frame ones; the method was immunoSEQ multiplex PCR. V, J and clone size are those of that table, while D and trimming were read from the DNA. This sample carries about 96,000 clones, roughly 80% of them seen once, and the ten largest clones take about 3.6%. Study results and limitations: Suggested: most of the CMV-linked TCR signature lies in CD4+ memory cells. Each of some 67 CMV-associated TCRbeta sequences occurred in one to five individuals.

Regarding this clone: The antigen is undetermined.

The V gene's germline CDR1 is SQVTM and CDR2 ANQGSEA. This CDR3 contains 15 residues. The ends were cut back, 4 bases at V and 0 bases at J, with 12 bases in the middle. This TCR came from an adult in good health and CMV-seropositive. The rearrangement links TRBV29-1 to TRBJ1-4; unclear D gene. What was sequenced was memory CD4+ T cells from blood. The CDR3 nucleotides read TGCAGCGTTGGGGGAGTGGGAGCAACTAATGAAAAACTGTTTTTT. Protein: CSVGGVGATNEKLFF.